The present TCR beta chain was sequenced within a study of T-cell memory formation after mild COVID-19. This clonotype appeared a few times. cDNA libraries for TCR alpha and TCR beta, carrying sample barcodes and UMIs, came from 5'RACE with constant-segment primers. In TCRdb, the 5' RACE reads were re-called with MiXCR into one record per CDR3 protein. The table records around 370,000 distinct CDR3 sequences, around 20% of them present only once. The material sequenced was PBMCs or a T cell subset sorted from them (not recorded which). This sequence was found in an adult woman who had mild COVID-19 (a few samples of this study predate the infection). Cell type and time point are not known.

The CDR3 DNA reads TGTGCCAGCAGCACTCCGGGACAGCTGCAGTTCTTC. This translates into CASSTPGQLQFF. This chain uses TRBV7-2 with TRBJ2-1; 7 bases agree with TRBD1. CDR1 is SGHTA, CDR2 FQGNSA, per germline. The V segment lost 5 bases and the J segment 12 bases; nucleotides outside the gene matches: 7. This CDR3 has 12 amino acids.